What follows are 27 T cell receptor beta chains derived from one specimen sequenced in a study of T cell responses to AZD1222 COVID-19 vaccine. TCRdb keeps only in-frame clones here, not all; method: immunoSEQ multiplex PCR. The table records approximately 80,000 clones, roughly nine tenths of them present only once. The source material was peripheral blood, sampled on day 0 of AZD1222 vaccination. These receptors all come from an adult in good health.

CDR3 amino acids: CASSTQETQYF. The CDR3 nucleotides are TGTGCCAGCAGCACCCAGGAGACCCAGTACTTC. This sequence joins TRBV6-5 and TRBJ2-5, with unresolved D. There are 11 residues in the CDR3. The V and J ends lost 6 bases and 5 bases respectively, with 7 bases between them. Germline values: CDR1 MNHEY, CDR2 SVGAGI.

This rearrangement joins TRBV5-1 to TRBJ1-5; a weak D match, TRBD1 (5 bases). V was clipped by 4 bases and J by 2 bases, with 16 bases between them. The CDR3 covers 16 residues. Looked up from germline, CDR1 is SGHRS and CDR2 is YFSETQ. CDR3 nucleotide sequence: TGCGCCAGCAGCCCAAACGCAGGGCCTCGCAATCAGCCCCAGCATTTT. Translation: CASSPNAGPRNQPQHF.

The chain couples TRBV7-9 to TRBJ2-5; perhaps TRBD1 as D (6 bases). This CDR3 comprises 15 residues. V was cut by 4 bases and J by 4 bases, with 16 bases left in between. Germline values: CDR1 SEHNR, CDR2 FQNEAQ (reference sequence). The CDR3 protein is CASSSDTGSSETQYF. The CDR3, as DNA: TGTGCCAGCAGCTCTGATACAGGGTCATCAGAGACCCAGTACTTC.

The V gene is TRBV5-4, the J gene TRBJ1-1; possible D gene TRBD1, 6 bases. Germline CDR1 and CDR2: SGHNT and YYREEE (reference sequence). The CDR3 is 15 residues long. V lost 2 bases and J lost 1, with 12 bases in between. CDR3 residues: CASSLQGAWNTEAFF. CDR3 in DNA: TGTGCCAGCAGCTTACAGGGAGCATGGAACACTGAAGCTTTCTTT. Drawing the rest from reference TRBV5-4 and TRBJ1-1, the complete variable domain is ETGVTQSPTHLIKTRGQQVTLRCSSQSGHNTVSWYQQALGQGPQFIFQYYREEENGRGNFPPRFSGLQFPNYSSELNVNALELDDSALYLCASSLQGAWNTEAFFGQGTRLTVV.

This clone has only one observation. The gene calls are TRBV5-1 and TRBJ2-7; 9 bases are a match to TRBD2. CDR1 and CDR2 from the germline V gene are SGHRS and YFSETQ. V lost 0 bases, J lost 6 bases, and 7 bases stayed unmatched. The CDR3 loop spans 15 amino acids. The CDR3 loop reads CASSLVAGGTGEQYF. In DNA form, the CDR3 reads TGCGCCAGCAGCTTGGTTGCGGGAGGGACGGGCGAGCAGTACTTC.

The rearrangement links TRBV29-1 to TRBJ1-4; perhaps TRBD1 as D (5 bases). Germline V gives CDR1 SQVTM, CDR2 ANQGSEA. The CDR3 has 17 amino acids. The V and J ends lost 7 bases and 3 bases respectively, with 24 bases between them. The DNA of the CDR3 is TGCAGCGCTAGATCACCGGGGAGCGAGACAGCTAATGAAAAACTGTTTTTT. Translation gives CSARSPGSETANEKLFF. The whole variable domain, remainder taken from reference TRBV29-1 and TRBJ1-4, is SAVISQKPSRDICQRGTSLTIQCQVDSQVTMMFWYRQQPGQSLTLIATANQGSEATYESGFVIDKFPISRPNLTFSTLTVSNMSPEDSSIYLCSARSPGSETANEKLFFGSGTQLSVL.

The rearrangement links TRBV3-1 (or the pseudogene TRBV3-2) to TRBJ1-2, with D possibly matching TRBD1 (5 bases). Trimming took 3 bases from V and 6 from J, leaving 14 bases between them. Germline loops: CDR1 LGHDT, CDR2 YNNKEL (reference sequence). CDR3 length equals 14 residues. DNA for the CDR3: TGTGCCAGCAGCCATGGGGGGATCGTAGATGGCTACACCTTC. It is translated as CASSHGGIVDGYTF.

The rearrangement uses TRBV10-3 and TRBJ2-7; TRBD2 matches at 10 bases. Germline V CDR1 and CDR2: ENHRY, SYGVKD. The CDR3 extends over 14 amino acids. V trimming: 3 bases; J trimming: 4 bases; junction bases outside the gene matches: 3. For the CDR3, the DNA is TGTGCCATCAGTGAACTAGCGGGGCAGTACGAGCAGTACTTC. This encodes CAISELAGQYEQYF.

The chain is built from TRBV6-5 and TRBJ2-3, with a weak D call TRBD1 (5 bases). CDR1 and CDR2 (germline): MNHEY, SVGAGI. Trimming removed 2 bases at V and 5 bases at J, with 11 bases between. The CDR3 extends over 14 amino acids. CDR3 residues: CASSYHLDRDTQYF. CDR3 DNA: TGTGCCAGCAGTTACCACCTTGACAGAGATACGCAGTATTTT.

The chain uses TRBV6-5 and TRBJ2-3; D uncertain. CDR3 length: 14 residues. Germline CDR1 and CDR2: MNHEY and SVGAGI. V shed 2 bases and J shed 3 bases, with 9 bases lying between them. DNA of the CDR3: TGTGCCAGCAGTTACCGGGCCGAAACAGATACGCAGTATTTT. Protein sequence: CASSYRAETDTQYF.

This chain uses TRBV10-3 with TRBJ2-7; a possible D gene is TRBD2 (6 bases). This CDR3 spans 15 amino acids. Germline V CDR1 and CDR2: ENHRY, SYGVKD. V lost 2 bases to trimming and J lost 3 bases, with 14 bases between them. The CDR3 here is CAISEGGSPRYEQYF. The CDR3 DNA sequence: TGTGCCATCAGTGAGGGAGGGTCACCCCGCTACGAGCAGTACTTC.

The chain has TRBV2 and TRBJ2-1; D might be TRBD1 (6 bases). This CDR3 region has 13 residues. Germline CDR1 SNHLY, CDR2 FYNNEI. With 6 bases removed from V and 5 bases from J, the gap between germline ends came to 11 bases. In DNA, the CDR3 is TGTGCCAGCAGCCGGGACACTAACAATGAGCAGTTCTTC. It codes for CASSRDTNNEQFF.

The chain links TRBV11-2 to TRBJ2-7; possibly TRBD1 for D (7 bases). Germline V gene data show CDR1 as SGHAT and CDR2 as FQNNGV. Trimming took off 1 base at V and 5 bases at J, with 12 bases between the two ends. The CDR3 consists of 14 residues. The CDR3 protein is CASSLVGGGHEQYF. Here the CDR3 DNA reads TGTGCCAGCAGCTTAGTAGGAGGGGGCCACGAGCAGTACTTC. The whole variable domain, filled in from reference TRBV11-2 and TRBJ2-7, reads EAGVAQSPRYKIIEKRQSVAFWCNPISGHATLYWYQQILGQGPKLLIQFQNNGVVDDSQLPKDRFSAERLKGVDSTLKIQPAKLEDSAVYLCASSLVGGGHEQYFGPGTRLTVT.

In this sample, this clone turned up once. V and J are TRBV7-6 and TRBJ2-1, with 9 bases identical to TRBD2. The ends lost 3 bases at V and 9 bases at J; junction bases unmatched: 12. The CDR3 spans 16 residues. CDR1 and CDR2 (germline): SGHVS, FNYEAQ. The CDR3 nucleotides are TGTGCCAGCAGCTTGGGGTGGCGGGAGGGTAACGGTGAGCAGTTCTTC. This gives the protein CASSLGWREGNGEQFF.

The CDR3 spells CASSASGRAMRDTQYF. Here the CDR3 DNA reads TGTGCCAGCAGCGCCTCGGGCAGGGCAATGAGAGATACGCAGTATTTT. J is TRBJ2-3 and V is TRBV9, with D possibly TRBD1 on 5 matching bases. Germline V CDR1 and CDR2: SGDLS, YYNGEE. The CDR3 covers 16 residues. Between the trimmed V and J ends, which lost 3 bases and 5 bases, there was a span of 19 bases. The full variable domain, in which reference TRBV9 and TRBJ2-3 provide the parts outside the CDR3, is DSGVTQTPKHLITATGQRVTLRCSPRSGDLSVYWYQQSLDQGLQFLIQYYNGEERAKGNILERFSAQQFPDLHSELNLSSLELGDSALYFCASSASGRAMRDTQYFGPGTRLTVL.

This clone appeared once. J is TRBJ1-2 and V is TRBV25-1, with 7 bases identical to TRBD1. This CDR3 region has 14 residues. Germline V CDR1 and CDR2: MGHDK, SYGVNS. V lost 5 bases, J lost 2 bases, and 5 bases stayed unmatched. CDR3 in amino acids: CASSPRGFNYGYTF. The CDR3 DNA follows: TGTGCCAGCAGTCCCAGGGGGTTCAACTATGGCTACACCTTC.

This sequence joins TRBV24-1 and TRBJ2-3; D is unresolved. Germline V gene lookup returns CDR1 KGHDR and CDR2 SFDVKD. CDR3 length: 15 residues. Trimming took 3 bases from V and 4 from J, leaving 13 bases between them. Written as DNA, the CDR3 is TGTGCCACCAGTGATAGACCCGGCGAGCCAGATACGCAGTATTTT. Translated, it gives CATSDRPGEPDTQYF.

The J gene is TRBJ1-5, the V gene TRBV14; D is unclear. This CDR3 comprises 14 residues. Germline lookup yields CDR1 SGHDN and CDR2 FVKESK. Trimming shortened V by 1 base and J by 3 bases, and 7 bases separated the two germline ends. In DNA, the CDR3 is TGTGCCAGCAGCCAAGGTGGGCCCAATCAGCCCCAGCATTTT. Encoded protein: CASSQGGPNQPQHF. The whole variable domain, filled in from reference TRBV14 and TRBJ1-5, reads EAGVTQFPSHSVIEKGQTVTLRCDPISGHDNLYWYRRVMGKEIKFLLHFVKESKQDESGMPNNRFLAERTGGTYSTLKVQPAELEDSGVYFCASSQGGPNQPQHFGDGTRLSIL.

The chain combines TRBV7-9 with TRBJ2-2, with no clear D. V shed 1 base and J shed 0 bases, with 9 bases lying between them. The CDR3 sequence is 16 residues long. CDR1 is SEHNR and CDR2 is FQNEAQ in the germline V gene (reference sequence). CDR3 DNA sequence: TGTGCCAGCAGCTTAGGAAGCATCTCGAACACCGGGGAGCTGTTTTTT. Its protein is CASSLGSISNTGELFF.

V gene TRBV12-5 combines with J gene TRBJ1-5; 7 nucleotides align to TRBD1. Losses at the gene ends were 9 bases for V and 4 bases for J; bases not matched to a gene: 12. CDR3 length: 15 amino acids. CDR1 is LGHNT and CDR2 is FRNRAP in the germline V gene. In DNA form, the CDR3 reads TGTGCTAGGTTACAAACAGGGGAGGAGAATCAGCCCCAGCATTTT. As protein: CARLQTGEENQPQHF. Full variable domain (missing parts from reference TRBV12-5 and TRBJ1-5): DARVTQTPRHKVTEMGQEVTMRCQPILGHNTVFWYRQTMMQGLELLAYFRNRAPLDDSGMPKDRFSAEMPDATLATLKIQPSEPRDSAVYFCARLQTGEENQPQHFGDGTRLSIL.

V is TRBV2 and J is TRBJ2-1; 12 bases line up with TRBD2. Looked up from germline, CDR1 is SNHLY and CDR2 is FYNNEI. V was clipped by 5 bases and J by 8 bases; unmatched bases: 7. The CDR3 length is 15 residues. CDR3 coding DNA: TGTGCCAGCAGTCCGACTAGCGGGAGAGGGGATGAGCAGTTCTTC. Translated: CASSPTSGRGDEQFF.

The chain uses TRBV5-4 and TRBJ2-7; maybe TRBD2 (5 bases). Trimming removed 3 bases at V and 0 bases at J, with 13 bases between. Germline V gene sequence: CDR1 SGHNT, CDR2 YYREEE (reference sequence). The CDR3 sequence is 15 residues long. The CDR3: CASSSTTTSSYEQYF. CDR3 nucleotides: TGTGCCAGCAGCTCGACGACTACCTCCTCCTACGAGCAGTACTTC. Supplemented by reference TRBV5-4 and TRBJ2-7, the full variable domain reads ETGVTQSPTHLIKTRGQQVTLRCSSQSGHNTVSWYQQALGQGPQFIFQYYREEENGRGNFPPRFSGLQFPNYSSELNVNALELDDSALYLCASSSTTTSSYEQYFGPGTRLTVT.

The sample holds one count of this clone. The rearrangement uses TRBV2 and TRBJ1-5; D gene uncertain. V lost 3 bases and J 6 bases, leaving 12 bases between the germline ends. Germline loops: CDR1 SNHLY, CDR2 FYNNEI. The CDR3 is 14 amino acids. CDR3 nucleotide sequence: TGTGCCAGCAGTGAGGGATCCAAGGGTCAGCCCCAGCATTTT. As protein: CASSEGSKGQPQHF.

The CDR3 loop reads CATRGFPSDEQYF. The CDR3 DNA reads TGTGCCACCAGGGGGTTCCCTTCCGACGAGCAGTACTTC. This chain uses TRBV5-4 with TRBJ2-7; 7 bases agree with TRBD1. V was clipped by 9 bases and J by 5 bases; unmatched bases: 11. The germline V gene has CDR1 SGHNT and CDR2 YYREEE (reference sequence). This CDR3 comprises 13 residues.

This chain uses TRBV29-1 with TRBJ1-1; D gene uncertain. The CDR3 extends over 12 amino acids. Germline assignment: CDR1 SQVTM and CDR2 ANQGSEA. Trimming cost V 6 bases and J 8 bases, with 16 bases left between them. For the CDR3, the DNA is TGCAGCGTCTATCCGCTTTGGTCGGAAGCTTTCTTT. Its protein is CSVYPLWSEAFF.

This sequence joins TRBV28 and TRBJ2-3; D remains ambiguous. V was clipped by 4 bases and J by 4 bases, with 12 bases between them. From germline, CDR1 is MDHEN and CDR2 SYDVKM. This CDR3 is built from 14 residues. CDR3 residues: CASSSVSGADTQYF. Here the CDR3 DNA reads TGTGCCAGCAGTTCCGTCTCCGGTGCAGATACGCAGTATTTT.

V and J are TRBV6-1 and TRBJ2-7; D uncertain. Germline V gene data show CDR1 as MNHNS and CDR2 as SASEGT. The CDR3 sequence is 15 residues long. Trimming took 2 bases from V and 2 from J, leaving 13 bases between them. The CDR3 spells CASSEHPDGTYEQYF. The CDR3 DNA reads TGTGCCAGCAGTGAACATCCGGACGGAACCTACGAGCAGTACTTC.